This TCR beta chain was recovered during a study of blood T cell repertoires in COVID-19. In the source study's methods: Quantification of nucleated cells was approximated via reference gene primer amplification. The table came from immunoSEQ multiplex PCR; TCRdb's copy has only in-frame clones and leaves some out. The V and J calls and clone size come from that table; D and trimming were worked out from the DNA. Of 150,000 to 200,000 clones listed, about 88% were seen once; the top ten hold approximately 4.5%. This TCR was recovered from a human donor in a cohort sampled during active COVID-19. Specimen: peripheral blood.

CDR3 region: CASSPRGRGGFSNEQFF. The CDR3 DNA sequence: TGTGCCAGCAGCCCCCGAGGGCGGGGAGGTTTCTCCAATGAGCAGTTCTTC. The V and J genes are TRBV7-9 and TRBJ2-1; the D gene is possibly TRBD2 (6 bases). The V gene's germline CDR1 is SEHNR and CDR2 FQNEAQ (reference sequence). V was pared by 5 bases and J by 6 bases, with 23 bases between. The CDR3 has 17 residues. Together with reference TRBV7-9 and TRBJ2-1, the CDR3 gives the full variable domain: DTGVSQNPRHKITKRGQNVTFRCDPISEHNRLYWYRQTLGQGPEFLTYFQNEAQLEKSRLLSDRFSAERPKGSFSTLEIQRTEQGDSAMYLCASSPRGRGGFSNEQFFGPGTRLTVL.